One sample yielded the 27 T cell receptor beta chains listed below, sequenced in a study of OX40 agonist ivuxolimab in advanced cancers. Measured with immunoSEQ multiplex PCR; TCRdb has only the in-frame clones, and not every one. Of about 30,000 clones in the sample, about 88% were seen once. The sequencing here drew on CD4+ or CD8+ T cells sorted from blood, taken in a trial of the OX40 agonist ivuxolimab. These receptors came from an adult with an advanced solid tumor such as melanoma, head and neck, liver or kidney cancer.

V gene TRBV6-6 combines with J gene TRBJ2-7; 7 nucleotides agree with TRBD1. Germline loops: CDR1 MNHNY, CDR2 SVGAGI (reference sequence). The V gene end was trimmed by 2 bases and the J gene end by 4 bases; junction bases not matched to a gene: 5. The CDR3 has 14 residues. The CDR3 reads CASSYTGQEYEQYF. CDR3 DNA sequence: TGTGCCAGCAGTTACACTGGACAGGAATACGAGCAGTACTTC.

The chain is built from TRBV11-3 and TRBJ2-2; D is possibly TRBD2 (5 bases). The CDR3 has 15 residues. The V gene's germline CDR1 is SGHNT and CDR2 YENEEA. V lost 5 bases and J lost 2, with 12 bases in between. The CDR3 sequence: CASSPYGGNTGELFF. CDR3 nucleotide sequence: TGTGCCAGCAGCCCGTACGGAGGTAACACCGGGGAGCTGTTTTTT.

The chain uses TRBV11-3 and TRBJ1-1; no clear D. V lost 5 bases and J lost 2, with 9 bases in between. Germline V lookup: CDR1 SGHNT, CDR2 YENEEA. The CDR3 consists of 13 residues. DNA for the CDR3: TGTGCCAGCAGCGCTATGCTAAACACTGAAGCTTTCTTT. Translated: CASSAMLNTEAFF.

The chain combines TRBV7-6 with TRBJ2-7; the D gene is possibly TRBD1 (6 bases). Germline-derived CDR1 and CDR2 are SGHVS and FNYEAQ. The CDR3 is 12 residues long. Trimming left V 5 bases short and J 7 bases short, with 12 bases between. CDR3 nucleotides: TGTGCCAGCAGCCAACAGGGCCTGGAGCAGTACTTC. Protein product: CASSQQGLEQYF.

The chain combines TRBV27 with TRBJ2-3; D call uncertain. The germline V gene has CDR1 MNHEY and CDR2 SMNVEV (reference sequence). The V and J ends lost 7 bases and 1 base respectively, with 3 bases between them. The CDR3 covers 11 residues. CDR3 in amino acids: CASTGTDTQYF. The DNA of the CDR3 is TGTGCCAGCACGGGCACAGATACGCAGTATTTT.

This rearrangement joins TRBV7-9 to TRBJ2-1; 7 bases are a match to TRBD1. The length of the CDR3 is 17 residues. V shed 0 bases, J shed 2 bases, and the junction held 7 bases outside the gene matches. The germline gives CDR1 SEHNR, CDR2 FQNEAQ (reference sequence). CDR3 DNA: TGTGCCAGCAGCTTAGCAACCAGGGGGATTACCTACAATGAGCAGTTCTTC. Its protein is CASSLATRGITYNEQFF.

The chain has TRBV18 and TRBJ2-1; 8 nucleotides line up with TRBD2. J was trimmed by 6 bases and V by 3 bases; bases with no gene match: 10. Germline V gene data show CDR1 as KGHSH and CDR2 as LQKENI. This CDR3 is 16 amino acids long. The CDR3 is CASSPLQRERGNEQFF. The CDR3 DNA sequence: TGTGCCAGCTCACCGCTACAGCGGGAGCGGGGCAATGAGCAGTTCTTC.

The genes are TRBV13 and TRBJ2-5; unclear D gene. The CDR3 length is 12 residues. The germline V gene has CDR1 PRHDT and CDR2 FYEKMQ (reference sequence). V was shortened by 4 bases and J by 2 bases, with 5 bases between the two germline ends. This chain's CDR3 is CASSWEQETQYF. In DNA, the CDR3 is TGTGCCAGCAGCTGGGAACAAGAGACCCAGTACTTC.

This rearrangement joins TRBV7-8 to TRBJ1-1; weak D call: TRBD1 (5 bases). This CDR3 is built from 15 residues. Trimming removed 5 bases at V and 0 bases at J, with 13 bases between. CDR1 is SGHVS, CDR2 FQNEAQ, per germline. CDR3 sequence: CASSISGTVNTEAFF. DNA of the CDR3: TGTGCCAGCAGCATTTCCGGGACGGTGAACACTGAAGCTTTCTTT.

The CDR3: CASRLSLRVQYF. The CDR3 nucleotides read TGTGCCAGCAGGTTAAGTTTACGCGTGCAGTACTTC. This sequence joins TRBV2 and TRBJ2-7, with D unresolved. Trimming took off 6 bases at V and 9 bases at J, with 15 bases between the two ends. Looked up from germline, CDR1 is SNHLY and CDR2 is FYNNEI. This CDR3 has 12 amino acids.

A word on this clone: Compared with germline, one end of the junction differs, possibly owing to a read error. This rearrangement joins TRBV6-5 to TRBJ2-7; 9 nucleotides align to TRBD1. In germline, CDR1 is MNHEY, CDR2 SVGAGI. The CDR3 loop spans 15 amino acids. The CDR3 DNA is TGTGCCACCAGTATCGGGACAGGGACTTTGGGCGAGCAGTACTTC. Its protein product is CATSIGTGTLGEQYF.

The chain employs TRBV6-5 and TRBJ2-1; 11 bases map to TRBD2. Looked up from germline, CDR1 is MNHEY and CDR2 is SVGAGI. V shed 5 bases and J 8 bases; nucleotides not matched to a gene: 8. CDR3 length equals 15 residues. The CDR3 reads CASSAASGGPHEQFF. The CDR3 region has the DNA TGTGCCAGCAGTGCGGCTAGCGGGGGGCCCCATGAGCAGTTCTTC.

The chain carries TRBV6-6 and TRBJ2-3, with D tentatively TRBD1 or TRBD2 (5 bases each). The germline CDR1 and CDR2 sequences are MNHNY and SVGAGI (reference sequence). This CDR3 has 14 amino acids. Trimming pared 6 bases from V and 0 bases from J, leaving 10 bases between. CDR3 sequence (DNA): TGTGCCAGCAGCTGGGGGTCTAGCACAGATACGCAGTATTTT. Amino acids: CASSWGSSTDTQYF.

Here the CDR3 DNA reads TGTGCCACCGGCGGGACTAGCGGGTTATTCACCGGGGAGCTGTTTTTT. Translation gives CATGGTSGLFTGELFF. The chain couples TRBV15 to TRBJ2-2, with 12 positions matching TRBD2. Germline CDR1 and CDR2: LNHNV and YYDKDF (reference sequence). With 8 bases clipped from V and 4 bases from J, the junction kept 8 bases outside the gene matches. This CDR3 is 16 amino acids long.

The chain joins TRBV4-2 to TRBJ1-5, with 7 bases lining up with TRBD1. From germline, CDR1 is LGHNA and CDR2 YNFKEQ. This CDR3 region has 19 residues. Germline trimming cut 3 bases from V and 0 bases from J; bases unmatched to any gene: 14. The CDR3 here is CASSHVGTAAPNSNQPQHF. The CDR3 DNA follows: TGTGCCAGCAGCCACGTGGGGACAGCGGCTCCCAATAGCAATCAGCCCCAGCATTTT.

The DNA of the CDR3 is TGTGCCTGGAGTCCGGGGTACAGCTACGAGCAGTACTTC. This codes for CAWSPGYSYEQYF. This sequence joins TRBV30 and TRBJ2-7, with a possible D match to TRBD2 (5 bases). The germline V and J ends were trimmed by 2 bases and 3 bases, with 11 bases remaining between them. The germline gives CDR1 GTSNPN, CDR2 SVGIG (reference sequence). There are 13 residues in the CDR3.

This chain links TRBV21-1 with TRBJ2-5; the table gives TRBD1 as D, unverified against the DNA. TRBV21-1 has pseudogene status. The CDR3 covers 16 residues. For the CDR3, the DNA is TGTGCCAGCAGTGAGGACAGGGGCCCACACCAAGAGACCCAGTACTTC. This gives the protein CASSEDRGPHQETQYF.

CDR3 coding DNA: TGTGCCAGCAGCTTAGTGAGAGAAGTCTCTGAGCAGTTCTTC. It translates to CASSLVREVSEQFF. The chain employs TRBV7-9 and TRBJ2-1, with D hard to call. V was clipped by 1 base and J by 9 bases, with 13 bases between them. The germline V gene has CDR1 SEHNR and CDR2 FQNEAQ (reference sequence). The CDR3 has 14 amino acids.

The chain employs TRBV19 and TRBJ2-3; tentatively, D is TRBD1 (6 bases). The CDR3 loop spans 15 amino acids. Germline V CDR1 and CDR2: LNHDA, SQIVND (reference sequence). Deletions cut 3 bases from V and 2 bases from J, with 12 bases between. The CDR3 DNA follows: TGTGCCAGTAGTATTCAGGACAGAGACACAGATACGCAGTATTTT. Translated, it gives CASSIQDRDTDTQYF.

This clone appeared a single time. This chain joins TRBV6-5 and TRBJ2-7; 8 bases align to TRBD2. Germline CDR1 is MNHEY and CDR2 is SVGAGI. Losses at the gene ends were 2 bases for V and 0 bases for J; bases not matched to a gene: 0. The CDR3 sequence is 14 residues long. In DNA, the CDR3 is TGTGCCAGCAGTTACGGGACTAGCTCCTACGAGCAGTACTTC. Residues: CASSYGTSSYEQYF.

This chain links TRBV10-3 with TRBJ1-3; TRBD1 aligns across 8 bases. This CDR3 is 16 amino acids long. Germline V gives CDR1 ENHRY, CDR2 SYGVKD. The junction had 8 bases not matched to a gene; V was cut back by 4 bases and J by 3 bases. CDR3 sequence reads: CAISGTDRENGNTIYF. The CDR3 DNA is TGTGCCATCAGTGGAACGGACAGGGAGAATGGAAACACCATATATTTT.

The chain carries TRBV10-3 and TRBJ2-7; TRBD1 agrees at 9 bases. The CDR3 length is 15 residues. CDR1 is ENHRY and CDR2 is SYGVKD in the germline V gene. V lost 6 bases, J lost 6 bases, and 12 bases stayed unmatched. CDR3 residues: CAISSTPGQGSEQYF. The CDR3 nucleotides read TGTGCCATCAGCTCCACGCCGGGACAGGGATCCGAGCAGTACTTC.

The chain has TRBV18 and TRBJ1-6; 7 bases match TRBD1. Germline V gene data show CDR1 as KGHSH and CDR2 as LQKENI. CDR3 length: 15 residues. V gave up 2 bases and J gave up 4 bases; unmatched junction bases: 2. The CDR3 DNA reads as TGTGCCAGCTCACCAGGGACAGAGTATAATTCACCCCTCCACTTT. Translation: CASSPGTEYNSPLHF.

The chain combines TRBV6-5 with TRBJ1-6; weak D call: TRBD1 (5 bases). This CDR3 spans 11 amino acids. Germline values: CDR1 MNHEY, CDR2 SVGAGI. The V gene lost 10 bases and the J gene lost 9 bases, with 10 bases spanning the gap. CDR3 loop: CATGDGSPLHF. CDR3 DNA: TGTGCCACGGGGGACGGTTCACCCCTCCACTTT.

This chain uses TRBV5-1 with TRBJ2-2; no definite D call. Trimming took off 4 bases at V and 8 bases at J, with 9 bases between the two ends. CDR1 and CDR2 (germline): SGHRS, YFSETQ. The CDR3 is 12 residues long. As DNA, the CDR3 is TGCGCCAGCAGCGGTCGCCCTGGGGAGCTGTTTTTT. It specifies CASSGRPGELFF.

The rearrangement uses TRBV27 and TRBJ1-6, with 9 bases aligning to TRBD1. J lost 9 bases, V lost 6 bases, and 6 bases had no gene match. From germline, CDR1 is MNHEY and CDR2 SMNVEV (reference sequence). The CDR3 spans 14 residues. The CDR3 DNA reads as TGTGCCAGCAGGTCCGGGACAGGGACTTCACCCCTCCACTTT. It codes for CASRSGTGTSPLHF.

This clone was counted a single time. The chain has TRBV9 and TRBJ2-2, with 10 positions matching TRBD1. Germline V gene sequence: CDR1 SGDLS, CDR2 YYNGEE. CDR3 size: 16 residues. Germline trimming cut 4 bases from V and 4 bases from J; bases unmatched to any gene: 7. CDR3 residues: CASSPPGQGTTGELFF. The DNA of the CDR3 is TGTGCCAGCAGCCCCCCGGGACAGGGGACCACCGGGGAGCTGTTTTTT.